These 31 T cell receptor beta chains originate from one sample sequenced in a study of T-cell reconstitution after alpha-beta-depleted transplantation in children. Unique molecular identifiers were used in preparing the TCRbeta library. TCRdb recomputed calls from the PCR reads with MiXCR, one row per CDR3 protein. The sample lists a few hundred thousand distinct CDR3 sequences, approximately 13% occurring once. The sequencing here drew on PBMCs from the stem cell graft donor, taken from the stem cell graft. These receptors came from a human donor who donated a stem cell graft to a child with combined immunodeficiency.

This chain connects TRBV4-3 to TRBJ1-2; 8 nucleotides align to TRBD1. The CDR3 runs to 17 residues. V shed 0 bases and J 3 bases; nucleotides not matched to a gene: 9. Germline assignment: CDR1 LGHNA and CDR2 YSLEER. CDR3 protein: CASSQDRWTGRHYGYTF. The CDR3 DNA sequence: TGCGCCAGCAGCCAAGATCGGTGGACAGGGCGCCACTATGGCTACACCTTC.

The chain couples TRBV12-3 or TRBV12-4 to TRBJ2-7; D call uncertain. The ends were cut back, 0 bases at V and 7 bases at J, with 10 bases in the middle. The CDR3 runs to 13 residues. In DNA, the CDR3 is TGTGCCAGCAGTTTAGCACTAAGAGCAGAGCAGTACTTC. Translating gives CASSLALRAEQYF.

This clonotype was counted a few times. The V call is TRBV7-9, the J call TRBJ2-1, with TRBD2 identical over 10 bases. This CDR3 spans 15 amino acids. The V gene's germline CDR1 is SEHNR and CDR2 FQNEAQ (reference sequence). Trimming at V came to 2 bases and at J to 8 bases, leaving 6 bases not matched to a gene. CDR3 nucleotides: TGTGCCAGCAGCTTACTAGCGGGAGAGTGGGATGAGCAGTTCTTC. Its protein is CASSLLAGEWDEQFF.

This clonotype was observed a few times. The chain recombines TRBV25-1 with TRBJ1-1; the D is unclear. CDR3 length equals 15 residues. Between the trimmed V and J ends, which lost 6 bases and 5 bases, there was a span of 19 bases. CDR1 and CDR2 from the germline V gene are MGHDK and SYGVNS. The DNA for the CDR3 is TGTGCCAGCAGCGACGTAACTACCGCTAGAACTGAAGCTTTCTTT. As protein: CASSDVTTARTEAFF. Using reference TRBV25-1 and TRBJ1-1 for the parts outside the CDR3, the full variable domain is EADIYQTPRYLVIGTGKKITLECSQTMGHDKMYWYQQDPGMELHLIHYSYGVNSTEKGDLSSESTVSRIRTEHFPLTLESARPSHTSQYLCASSDVTTARTEAFFGQGTRLTVV.

This clonotype has more than one count but fewer than ten. The chain is built from TRBV28 and TRBJ1-6; no clear D gene. Germline-derived CDR1 and CDR2 are MDHEN and SYDVKM. Trimming pared 6 bases from V and 6 bases from J, leaving 18 bases between. The CDR3 consists of 16 residues. CDR3 amino acids: CASSPQSDSINSPLHF. The CDR3 DNA is TGTGCCAGCAGCCCCCAGAGCGATTCCATTAATTCACCCCTCCACTTT.

There are a few counts of this clonotype. The chain combines TRBV29-1 with TRBJ2-5, with TRBD1 identical over 8 bases. Germline CDR1 and CDR2: SQVTM and ANQGSEA. With V trimmed by 6 bases and J by 1 base, 4 bases remained unmatched. The CDR3 is 13 residues long. The CDR3 spells CSVGTGAQETQYF. The CDR3 DNA follows: TGCAGCGTGGGGACAGGCGCCCAAGAGACCCAGTACTTC.

The V call is TRBV2, the J call TRBJ1-1; D gene ambiguous. This CDR3 comprises 14 residues. Germline CDR1 and CDR2: SNHLY and FYNNEI. V was shortened by 5 bases and J by 1 base, with 11 bases between the two germline ends. CDR3 loop: CASSKEVPNTEAFF. The CDR3 nucleotides read TGTGCCAGCAGTAAGGAAGTGCCGAACACTGAAGCTTTCTTT.

This clonotype showed up many times. The gene calls are TRBV7-9 and TRBJ2-1; D is unclear. The V gene lost 6 bases and the J gene lost 7 bases, with 10 bases spanning the gap. The CDR3 covers 12 residues. Per germline, CDR1 SEHNR and CDR2 FQNEAQ (reference sequence). The CDR3 here is CASSPTGNEQFF. The CDR3 DNA sequence: TGTGCCAGCAGTCCCACCGGGAATGAGCAGTTCTTC.

Many counts were recorded for this clonotype. The genes are TRBV20-1 and TRBJ2-2, with D possibly being TRBD2 (6 bases). This CDR3 has 15 amino acids. Germline V CDR1 and CDR2: DFQATT, SNEGSKA (reference sequence). V shed 3 bases and J shed 3 bases, with 14 bases lying between them. In DNA, the CDR3 is TGCAGTGCTAGGGGCGGGATGGGGGACACCGGGGAGCTGTTTTTT. Translating gives CSARGGMGDTGELFF.

This clonotype was detected many times. The rearrangement links TRBV6-5 to TRBJ2-3; D is uncertain. From germline, CDR1 is MNHEY and CDR2 SVGAGI. Trimming stripped 2 bases from V and 6 bases from J, with 12 bases between. There are 14 residues in the CDR3. CDR3 amino acids: CASSYGQPGDTQYF. The CDR3 nucleotides read TGTGCCAGCAGTTACGGGCAGCCTGGTGATACGCAGTATTTT.

This clonotype was counted a few times. The V gene is TRBV12-3 or TRBV12-4, the J gene TRBJ2-3; 7 bases are a match to TRBD1. The CDR3 runs 15 residues. Trimming at V came to 7 bases and at J to 0 bases, leaving 7 bases not matched to a gene. In DNA form, the CDR3 reads TGTGCCAGCACCTGGGACAGTTCTAGCACAGATACGCAGTATTTT. This translates into CASTWDSSSTDTQYF.

The sample holds many counts of this clonotype. The chain joins TRBV4-3 to TRBJ1-3; no clear D gene. CDR1 and CDR2 (germline): LGHNA, YSLEER. The V end lost 2 bases, the J end lost 0 bases, and 8 bases lay between the germline ends. The length of the CDR3 is 15 residues. CDR3 loop: CASSQSVGSGNTIYF. Here the CDR3 DNA reads TGCGCCAGCAGCCAATCGGTCGGCTCTGGAAACACCATATATTTT.

This clonotype was counted a few times. The rearrangement uses TRBV7-6 and TRBJ2-1, with 11 positions matching TRBD2. The V gene end was trimmed by 4 bases and the J gene end by 8 bases; junction bases not matched to a gene: 10. The length of the CDR3 is 16 residues. The germline CDR1 and CDR2 sequences are SGHVS and FNYEAQ. In nucleotides, the CDR3 is TGTGCCAGCAGCTCCCGACTAGCGGGGATTGTGGATGAGCAGTTCTTC. It is translated as CASSSRLAGIVDEQFF.

This clonotype was counted ten times or more. This chain connects TRBV29-1 to TRBJ1-3, with TRBD1 matching over 9 bases. This CDR3 region has 13 residues. J was trimmed by 4 bases and V by 7 bases; bases with no gene match: 5. The germline CDR1 and CDR2 sequences are SQVTM and ANQGSEA. This chain's CDR3 is CSAGQGKGNTIYF. CDR3 in DNA: TGCAGCGCGGGACAGGGAAAGGGAAACACCATATATTTT.

This clonotype has ten or more counts. This chain uses TRBV29-1 with TRBJ2-7, with D tentatively TRBD1 or TRBD2 (5 bases each). This CDR3 comprises 14 residues. The V end lost 4 bases, the J end lost 1 base, and 14 bases lay between the germline ends. The germline CDR1 and CDR2 sequences are SQVTM and ANQGSEA. The CDR3 DNA reads TGCAGCGTTGTGAGGGGCCTCCCTTCCTACGAGCAGTACTTC. Its translation: CSVVRGLPSYEQYF.

A remark on this clonotype: Given the absence of the conserved phenylalanine or tryptophan at the CDR3 end, a read error is likely. The J gene is TRBJ1-2, the V gene TRBV12-3 or TRBV12-4; D gene uncertain. The CDR3 is made up of 15 amino acids. V gave up 5 bases and J gave up 1 base, with 14 bases separating them. CDR3 region: CASSVREQDNYGYTC. For the CDR3, the DNA is TGTGCCAGCAGTGTTAGGGAGCAGGATAACTATGGCTACACCTGC.

This clonotype has a count of ten or more. The J gene is TRBJ2-7, the V gene TRBV4-2; tentatively, D is TRBD1 or TRBD2 (5 bases each). Trimming stripped 5 bases from V and 1 base from J, with 24 bases between. CDR3 length: 18 residues. Per germline, CDR1 LGHNA and CDR2 YNFKEQ. The DNA for the CDR3 is TGTGCCAGCAGCACGGTGGGGGAAAGACAAAAGAGGTCCTACGAGCAGTACTTC. It encodes CASSTVGERQKRSYEQYF.

The J gene is TRBJ2-7, the V gene TRBV30; 7 nucleotides match TRBD2. Germline lookup yields CDR1 GTSNPN and CDR2 SVGIG (reference sequence). The CDR3 extends over 12 amino acids. Germline trimming cut 0 bases from V and 8 bases from J; bases unmatched to any gene: 4. CDR3 bases: TGTGCCTGGAGTGTACTCGGGGGGAAGCAGTACTTC. As protein: CAWSVLGGKQYF.

There are a few counts of this clonotype. The V call is TRBV6-5, the J call TRBJ1-1; possibly TRBD1 for D (6 bases). The germline V gene encodes CDR1 MNHEY and CDR2 SVGAGI. The CDR3 extends over 14 amino acids. Trimming stripped 4 bases from V and 4 bases from J, with 13 bases between. CDR3 loop: CASSFVQGTTEAFF. As DNA, the CDR3 is TGTGCCAGCAGTTTCGTACAGGGTACCACTGAAGCTTTCTTT.

This clonotype was counted between two and nine times. The chain couples TRBV29-1 to TRBJ2-7; D might be TRBD1 or TRBD2, each matching 5 bases. The CDR3 length is 14 residues. The V end lost 3 bases, the J end lost 5 bases, and 17 bases lay between the germline ends. Germline CDR1 reads SQVTM; CDR2 reads ANQGSEA. The CDR3, as DNA: TGCAGCGTTGATGGAGGTATGGGGCTCGACGAGCAGTACTTC. This sequence encodes CSVDGGMGLDEQYF.

This clonotype has more than one count but fewer than ten. The chain links TRBV7-2 to TRBJ2-1; 7 bases are a match to TRBD1. The V and J ends lost 2 bases and 4 bases, in that order; junction bases with no gene match: 2. From germline, CDR1 is SGHTA and CDR2 FQGNSA. The CDR3 contains 14 residues. CDR3 DNA sequence: TGTGCCAGCAGCTTATGGGGACAGTACAATGAGCAGTTCTTC. Translated, it gives CASSLWGQYNEQFF.

This chain links TRBV7-2 with TRBJ2-5; 12 nucleotides agree with TRBD1. Looked up from germline, CDR1 is SGHTA and CDR2 is FQGNSA. Trimming took 5 bases from V and 4 from J; bases not matched to a gene: 8. The CDR3 contains 16 residues. CDR3 nucleotides: TGTGCCAGCAGCATACAGGGACAGGGGGCCGGAGAGACCCAGTACTTC. The encoded protein is CASSIQGQGAGETQYF.

This clonotype occurred a few times. V usage is TRBV12-3 or TRBV12-4 and J usage is TRBJ2-3; 8 bases are shared with TRBD2. The CDR3 has 16 amino acids. V shed 4 bases, J shed 0 bases, and the junction held 6 bases outside the gene matches. In DNA, the CDR3 is TGTGCCAGCAGTTCTCGGGGGGGATTGAGCACAGATACGCAGTATTTT. This sequence encodes CASSSRGGLSTDTQYF.

This clonotype was recorded at least ten times. The chain has TRBV4-3 and TRBJ2-5; D is ambiguous. V lost 4 bases, J lost 4 bases, and 10 bases lay in between. CDR1 is LGHNA and CDR2 is YSLEER in the germline V gene. The CDR3 has 13 residues. CDR3 loop: CASSRGGVETQYF. CDR3 bases: TGCGCCAGCAGCCGTGGTGGTGTAGAGACCCAGTACTTC.

This clonotype was detected many times. The chain is built from TRBV4-3 and TRBJ1-6; 7 bases match TRBD1. The CDR3 is made up of 14 amino acids. Losses at the gene ends were 8 bases for V and 7 bases for J; bases not matched to a gene: 8. Germline V gene lookup returns CDR1 LGHNA and CDR2 YSLEER. CDR3 loop: CASSQGLRNSPLHF. The CDR3 DNA sequence: TGCGCCAGCTCACAGGGGCTCAGGAATTCACCCCTCCACTTT.

The rearrangement links TRBV18 to TRBJ1-1; D is possibly TRBD1 (6 bases). The CDR3 spans 17 residues. Trimming stripped 3 bases from V and 3 bases from J, with 20 bases between. Germline CDR1 reads KGHSH; CDR2 reads LQKENI. The CDR3 is CASSPITQGSFDTEAFF. The CDR3 DNA reads TGTGCCAGCTCACCGATCACCCAGGGGTCCTTCGACACTGAAGCTTTCTTT.

This sequence joins TRBV7-9 and TRBJ2-5; D might be TRBD2 (6 bases). CDR3 length: 17 residues. V was clipped by 1 base and J by 5 bases, with 20 bases between them. The V gene's germline CDR1 is SEHNR and CDR2 FQNEAQ (reference sequence). The CDR3 reads CASSLGKLAPLGETQYF. As DNA, the CDR3 is TGTGCCAGCAGCTTAGGGAAACTAGCTCCCCTCGGTGAGACCCAGTACTTC.

This rearrangement joins TRBV2 to TRBJ2-5; the D gene could be TRBD1 or TRBD2 (6 bases each). Germline-derived CDR1 and CDR2 are SNHLY and FYNNEI. This CDR3 is built from 14 residues. V lost 8 bases to trimming and J lost 2 bases, with 15 bases between them. In DNA, the CDR3 is TGTGCCAGCCTGGGGGCGGGACGTCAAGAGACCCAGTACTTC. It yields the protein CASLGAGRQETQYF.

In regard to this clonotype: One junction end does not reproduce the germline sequence, and a read error may be involved. The gene calls are TRBV2 and TRBJ2-1; D is ambiguous. Germline V gene lookup returns CDR1 SNHLY and CDR2 FYNNEI. CDR3 size: 12 residues. CDR3 region: CASREEVREQFF. CDR3 DNA sequence: TGTGCCAGCAGGGAAGAGGTCCGGGAGCAGTTCTTC.

This clonotype has a handful of counts. The rearrangement joins TRBV12-3 or TRBV12-4 to TRBJ2-5; 8 nucleotides agree with TRBD2. V trimming: 8 bases; J trimming: 5 bases; junction bases outside the gene matches: 10. The length of the CDR3 is 14 residues. The CDR3 DNA sequence: TGTGCCAGCTCCCGGGCGGGAGGACCGGAGACCCAGTACTTC. It codes for CASSRAGGPETQYF.

In its sample, this clonotype was seen a few times. J is TRBJ2-1 and V is TRBV27; D is ambiguous. Germline V gene lookup returns CDR1 MNHEY and CDR2 SMNVEV (reference sequence). V lost 5 bases and J lost 2, with 13 bases in between. The CDR3 has 15 residues. CDR3 region: CASSLMMPAYNEQFF. The DNA of the CDR3 is TGTGCCAGCAGTCTTATGATGCCGGCCTACAATGAGCAGTTCTTC.